This entry lists 15 T cell receptor beta chains sequenced from one sample in a study of T cell responses to AZD1222 COVID-19 vaccine. The protocol was immunoSEQ multiplex PCR, while the TCRdb copy is restricted to in-frame clones and leaves out a portion. The sample holds about 120,000 clones, about 90% seen once. The sequencing used peripheral blood, collected 28 days after the second AZD1222 dose. The receptor source for this set is an adult who received the AZD1222 COVID-19 vaccine.

The chain has TRBV7-9 and TRBJ2-1; tentative D call: TRBD1 (7 bases). Germline-derived CDR1 and CDR2 are SEHNR and FQNEAQ (reference sequence). The CDR3 is made up of 15 amino acids. V was cut by 5 bases and J by 6 bases, with 17 bases left in between. The chain's CDR3 is CASSPHRGGPNEQFF. CDR3 coding DNA: TGTGCCAGCAGCCCCCACAGGGGAGGCCCCAATGAGCAGTTCTTC.

CDR3 protein: CASSLTDGSYEQYF. CDR3 DNA sequence: TGTGCCAGCAGCTTAACCGACGGCTCCTACGAGCAGTACTTC. The V call is TRBV7-9, the J call TRBJ2-7; D is uncertain. Deletions cut 2 bases from V and 0 bases from J, with 8 bases between. The CDR3 is 14 amino acids. CDR1 and CDR2 from the germline V gene are SEHNR and FQNEAQ (reference sequence). The complete variable domain, with remaining parts taken from reference TRBV7-9 and TRBJ2-7, reads DTGVSQNPRHKITKRGQNVTFRCDPISEHNRLYWYRQTLGQGPEFLTYFQNEAQLEKSRLLSDRFSAERPKGSFSTLEIQRTEQGDSAMYLCASSLTDGSYEQYFGPGTRLTVT.

Concerning this clone itself: One end of the junction varies from germline; a read error may be responsible. The rearrangement links TRBV6-5 to TRBJ1-1; 8 bases are a match to TRBD1. The V gene's germline CDR1 is MNHEY and CDR2 SVGAGI. The CDR3 runs 15 residues. CDR3: CASRYSTGGNTEAFF. The CDR3 nucleotides are TGTGCCAGCAGGTACTCAACAGGGGGAAACACTGAAGCTTTCTTT.

V is TRBV5-1 and J is TRBJ1-2; no firm D call. V was clipped by 1 base and J by 2 bases, with 6 bases between them. There are 13 residues in the CDR3. Germline CDR1 SGHRS, CDR2 YFSETQ. CDR3 nucleotide sequence: TGCGCCAGCAGCTTGTCACAAAACTATGGCTACACCTTC. It encodes CASSLSQNYGYTF.

The CDR3 sequence is CASSFLGGTYEQYF. The CDR3 nucleotides read TGTGCCAGCAGCTTTCTTGGGGGAACCTACGAGCAGTACTTC. The V gene is TRBV11-2, the J gene TRBJ2-7; possibly TRBD1 or TRBD2 for D (5 bases each). This CDR3 region has 14 residues. The V and J ends lost 3 bases and 2 bases respectively, with 11 bases between them. CDR1 SGHAT and CDR2 FQNNGV come from the germline V gene.

The rearrangement joins TRBV18 to TRBJ2-2, with unresolved D. The V gene's germline CDR1 is KGHSH and CDR2 LQKENI. V was trimmed by 4 bases and J by 6 bases, leaving 12 bases between them. The CDR3 contains 14 residues. The CDR3 sequence: CASSLGLAAGELFF. The CDR3 nucleotides are TGTGCCAGCTCACTCGGTCTGGCTGCCGGGGAGCTGTTTTTT.

This clone was observed a handful of times. The chain joins TRBV5-1 to TRBJ1-1, with D maybe TRBD1 (5 bases). Germline V lookup: CDR1 SGHRS, CDR2 YFSETQ. V dropped 0 bases and J dropped 3 bases, with 9 bases sitting between them. The CDR3 is 14 amino acids. The CDR3, as DNA: TGCGCCAGCAGCTTGGTTGGGGGGTACACTGAAGCTTTCTTT. This encodes CASSLVGGYTEAFF.

The rearrangement joins TRBV2 to TRBJ2-3; 9 nucleotides match TRBD2. CDR3 length: 16 amino acids. The ends lost 7 bases at V and 4 bases at J; junction bases unmatched: 12. Germline loops: CDR1 SNHLY, CDR2 FYNNEI. In nucleotides, the CDR3 is TGTGCCAGCACCCCGGGTAGCGGGAGCTCGGCAGATACGCAGTATTTT. Its translation: CASTPGSGSSADTQYF.

This rearrangement joins TRBV28 to TRBJ2-6; the D is unclear. Between the trimmed V and J ends, which lost 8 bases and 1 base, there was a span of 6 bases. The CDR3 covers 13 residues. The germline gives CDR1 MDHEN, CDR2 SYDVKM. As DNA, the CDR3 is TGTGCCAGCGGGGATTCTGGGGCCAACGTCCTGACTTTC. This gives the protein CASGDSGANVLTF. Based on the CDR3 plus reference TRBV28 and TRBJ2-6, the full variable domain is DVKVTQSSRYLVKRTGEKVFLECVQDMDHENMFWYRQDPGLGLRLIYFSYDVKMKEKGDIPEGYSVSREKKERFSLILESASTNQTSMYLCASGDSGANVLTFGAGSRLTVL.

This rearrangement joins TRBV5-1 to TRBJ2-3; 8 nucleotides match TRBD1. Trimming removed 6 bases from V and 5 bases from J; junction bases left unmatched: 11. From germline, CDR1 is SGHRS and CDR2 YFSETQ. The CDR3 runs 15 residues. CDR3: CASMGGQARGDTQYF. DNA of the CDR3: TGCGCCAGCATGGGGGGACAGGCTAGGGGAGATACGCAGTATTTT.

This chain joins TRBV27 and TRBJ1-1; D may be TRBD1 (5 bases). The CDR3 contains 13 residues. The V gene lost 8 bases and the J gene lost 3 bases, with 13 bases spanning the gap. Germline-derived CDR1 and CDR2 are MNHEY and SMNVEV (reference sequence). The CDR3 DNA is TGTGCCAGCCGTACAGGAGTACACACTGAAGCTTTCTTT. Its protein product is CASRTGVHTEAFF.

The genes are TRBV11-3 and TRBJ2-7; 7 nucleotides match TRBD1. From germline, CDR1 is SGHNT and CDR2 YENEEA. V shed 4 bases, J shed 3 bases, and the junction held 6 bases outside the gene matches. The CDR3 loop spans 14 amino acids. The CDR3 sequence: CASSYRDSSYEQYF. The CDR3 nucleotides are TGTGCCAGCAGCTACCGGGACAGCAGCTACGAGCAGTACTTC.

V usage is TRBV4-1 and J usage is TRBJ2-7; D might be TRBD1 or TRBD2, each matching 5 bases. The CDR3 extends over 15 amino acids. In germline, CDR1 is MGHRA, CDR2 YSYEKL. V was trimmed by 1 base and J by 5 bases, leaving 15 bases between them. CDR3 loop: CASSQVIGARDEQYF. The CDR3 region has the DNA TGCGCCAGCAGCCAAGTCATCGGGGCGCGCGACGAGCAGTACTTC.

This sequence joins TRBV6-1 and TRBJ1-6; D is unresolved. The germline CDR1 and CDR2 sequences are MNHNS and SASEGT. Trimming took 2 bases from V and 9 from J, leaving 17 bases between them. CDR3 length equals 16 residues. CDR3 sequence (DNA): TGTGCCAGCAGTGAACTCGGATGGGGTCAGAGTTCACCCCTCCACTTT. Residues: CASSELGWGQSSPLHF.

The chain carries TRBV27 and TRBJ1-5, with D uncertain. The CDR3 spans 14 residues. The germline V gene has CDR1 MNHEY and CDR2 SMNVEV (reference sequence). Trimming shortened V by 2 bases and J by 4 bases, and 9 bases separated the two germline ends. DNA for the CDR3: TGTGCCAGCAGTTTAACAGCCGAGAATCAGCCCCAGCATTTT. As protein: CASSLTAENQPQHF.